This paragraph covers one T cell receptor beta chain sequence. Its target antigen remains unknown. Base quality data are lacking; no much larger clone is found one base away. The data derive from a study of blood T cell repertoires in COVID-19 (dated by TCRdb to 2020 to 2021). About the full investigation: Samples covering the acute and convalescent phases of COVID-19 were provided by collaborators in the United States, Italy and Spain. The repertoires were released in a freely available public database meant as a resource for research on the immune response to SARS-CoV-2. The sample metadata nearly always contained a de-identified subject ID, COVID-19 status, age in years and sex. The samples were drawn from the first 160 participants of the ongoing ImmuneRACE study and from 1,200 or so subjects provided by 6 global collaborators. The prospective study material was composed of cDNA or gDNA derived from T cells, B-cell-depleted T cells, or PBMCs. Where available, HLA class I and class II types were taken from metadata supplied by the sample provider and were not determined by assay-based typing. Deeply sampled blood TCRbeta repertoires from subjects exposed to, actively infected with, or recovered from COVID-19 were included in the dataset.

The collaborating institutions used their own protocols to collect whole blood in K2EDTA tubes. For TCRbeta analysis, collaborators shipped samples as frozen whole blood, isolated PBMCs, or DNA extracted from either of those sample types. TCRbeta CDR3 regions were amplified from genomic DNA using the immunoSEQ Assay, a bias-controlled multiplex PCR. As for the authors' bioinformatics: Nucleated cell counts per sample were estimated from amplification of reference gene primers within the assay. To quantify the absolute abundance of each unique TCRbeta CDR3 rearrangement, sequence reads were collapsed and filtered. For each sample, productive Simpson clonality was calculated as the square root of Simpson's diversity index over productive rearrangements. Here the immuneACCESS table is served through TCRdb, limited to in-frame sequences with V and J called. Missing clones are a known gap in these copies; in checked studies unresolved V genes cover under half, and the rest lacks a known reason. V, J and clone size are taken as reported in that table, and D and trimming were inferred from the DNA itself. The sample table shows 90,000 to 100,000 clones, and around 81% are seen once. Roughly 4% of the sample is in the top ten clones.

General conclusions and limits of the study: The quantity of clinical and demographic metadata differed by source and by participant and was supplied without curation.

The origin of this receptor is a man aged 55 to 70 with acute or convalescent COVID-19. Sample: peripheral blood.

At the DNA level, the sequence is TGTGCCAGCAGCGGTGGAGGTACTAATGAAAAACTGTTTTTT. Its protein product is CASSGGGTNEKLFF. The chain was built from TRBV11-3 and TRBJ1-4; the D gene lacks a confident call. CDR1 and CDR2 are read off the germline V gene as SGHNT and YENEEA. The CDR3, from cysteine to phenylalanine, totals 14 residues. Kept here is only the CDR3 DNA, which spans 42 bases and is read in frame from base 1. At the junction V is shortened by 5 bases and J by 2 bases, with 9 bases in between.